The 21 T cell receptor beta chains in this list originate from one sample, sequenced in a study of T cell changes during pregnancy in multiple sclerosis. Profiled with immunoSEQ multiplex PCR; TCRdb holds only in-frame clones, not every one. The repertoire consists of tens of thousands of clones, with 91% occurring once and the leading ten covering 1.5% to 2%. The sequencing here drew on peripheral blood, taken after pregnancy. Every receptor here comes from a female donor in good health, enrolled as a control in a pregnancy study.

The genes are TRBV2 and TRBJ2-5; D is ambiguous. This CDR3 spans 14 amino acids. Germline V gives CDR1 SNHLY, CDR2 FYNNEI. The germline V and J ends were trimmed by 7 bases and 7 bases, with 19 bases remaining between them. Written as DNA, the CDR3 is TGTGCCAGCAAGTTCATAGGCCCCCCAGGGACCCAGTACTTC. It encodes CASKFIGPPGTQYF.

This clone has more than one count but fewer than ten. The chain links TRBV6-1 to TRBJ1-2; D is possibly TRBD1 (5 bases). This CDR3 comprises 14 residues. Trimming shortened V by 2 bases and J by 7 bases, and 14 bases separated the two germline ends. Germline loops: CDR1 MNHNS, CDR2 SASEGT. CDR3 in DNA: TGTGCCAGCAGTGAAAGGGAGGGGTTAGGTGGCTACACCTTC. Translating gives CASSEREGLGGYTF.

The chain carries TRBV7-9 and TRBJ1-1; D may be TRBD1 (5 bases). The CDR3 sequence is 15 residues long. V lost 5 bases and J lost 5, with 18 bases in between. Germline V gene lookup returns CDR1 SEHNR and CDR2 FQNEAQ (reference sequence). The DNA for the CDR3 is TGTGCCAGCAGCCCATCGATAGGGGTACGGACTGAAGCTTTCTTT. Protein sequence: CASSPSIGVRTEAFF.

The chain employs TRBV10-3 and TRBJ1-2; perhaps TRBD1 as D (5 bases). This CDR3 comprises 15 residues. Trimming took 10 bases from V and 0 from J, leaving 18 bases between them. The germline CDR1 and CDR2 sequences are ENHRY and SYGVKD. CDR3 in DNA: TGTGCCACTTTAGGGGCCACAGGAGCTAACTATGGCTACACCTTC. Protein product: CATLGATGANYGYTF.

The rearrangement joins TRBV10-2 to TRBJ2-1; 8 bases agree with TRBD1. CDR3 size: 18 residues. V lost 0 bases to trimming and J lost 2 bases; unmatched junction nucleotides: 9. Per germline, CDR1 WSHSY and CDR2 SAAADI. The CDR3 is CASSESTPGQGPYNEQFF. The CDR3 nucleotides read TGCGCCAGCAGTGAGTCGACTCCCGGACAGGGCCCCTACAATGAGCAGTTCTTC.

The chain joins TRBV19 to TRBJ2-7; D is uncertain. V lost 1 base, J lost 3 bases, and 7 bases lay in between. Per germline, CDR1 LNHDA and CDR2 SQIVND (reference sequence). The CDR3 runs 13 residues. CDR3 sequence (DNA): TGTGCCAGTAGTATAGGGCAGGACTACGAGCAGTACTTC. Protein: CASSIGQDYEQYF.

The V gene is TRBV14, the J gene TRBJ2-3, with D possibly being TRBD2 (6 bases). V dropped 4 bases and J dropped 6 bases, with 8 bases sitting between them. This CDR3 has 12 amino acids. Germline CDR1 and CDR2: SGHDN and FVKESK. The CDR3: CASSPSGDTQYF. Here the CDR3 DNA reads TGTGCCAGCAGCCCCAGCGGGGATACGCAGTATTTT.

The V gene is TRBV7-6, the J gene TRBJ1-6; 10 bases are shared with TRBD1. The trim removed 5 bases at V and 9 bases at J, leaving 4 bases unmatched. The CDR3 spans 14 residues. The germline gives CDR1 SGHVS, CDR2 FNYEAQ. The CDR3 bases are TGTGCCAGCAGCCTTGGACAGGGGGGTTCACCCCTCCACTTT. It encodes CASSLGQGGSPLHF.

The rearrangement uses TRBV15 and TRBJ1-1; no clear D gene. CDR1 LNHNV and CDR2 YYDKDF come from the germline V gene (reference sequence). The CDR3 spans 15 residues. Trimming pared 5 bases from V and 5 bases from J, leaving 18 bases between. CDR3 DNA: TGTGCCACCAGCTCTAAGCCGGGAGGTCAGACTGAAGCTTTCTTT. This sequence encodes CATSSKPGGQTEAFF.

CDR3 DNA: TGTGCCAGCAGGGGGGGGGATACGCAGTATTTT. Its translation is CASRGGDTQYF. The chain has TRBV7-9 and TRBJ2-3; 7 bases fit TRBD2. Germline V gives CDR1 SEHNR, CDR2 FQNEAQ (reference sequence). The CDR3 is 11 amino acids. Trimming took 6 bases from V and 6 from J; bases not matched to a gene: 0.

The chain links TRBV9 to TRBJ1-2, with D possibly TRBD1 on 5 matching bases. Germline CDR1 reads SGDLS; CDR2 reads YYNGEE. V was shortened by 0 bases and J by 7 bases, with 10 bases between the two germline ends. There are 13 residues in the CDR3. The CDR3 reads CASSVDLGGGYTF. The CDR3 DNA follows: TGTGCCAGCAGCGTAGATTTGGGGGGTGGCTACACCTTC.

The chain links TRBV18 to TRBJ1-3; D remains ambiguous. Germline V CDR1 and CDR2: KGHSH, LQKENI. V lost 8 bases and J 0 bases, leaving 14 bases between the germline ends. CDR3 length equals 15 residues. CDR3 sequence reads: CASTPRLYSGNTIYF. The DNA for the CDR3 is TGTGCCAGCACCCCTCGACTCTACTCTGGAAACACCATATATTTT.

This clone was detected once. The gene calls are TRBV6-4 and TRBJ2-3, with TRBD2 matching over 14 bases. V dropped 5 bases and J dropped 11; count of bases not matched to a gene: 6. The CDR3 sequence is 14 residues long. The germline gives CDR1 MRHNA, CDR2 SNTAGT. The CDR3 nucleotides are TGTGCCAGCAGTCCCGGGACTAGCGGGGGTAAGCAGTATTTT. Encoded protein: CASSPGTSGGKQYF.

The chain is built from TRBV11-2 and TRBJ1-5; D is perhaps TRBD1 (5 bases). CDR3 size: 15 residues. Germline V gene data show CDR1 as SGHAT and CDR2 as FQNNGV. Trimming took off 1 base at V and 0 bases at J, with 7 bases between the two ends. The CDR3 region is CASSLGDYSNQPQHF. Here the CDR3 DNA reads TGTGCCAGCAGCTTAGGGGACTATAGCAATCAGCCCCAGCATTTT.

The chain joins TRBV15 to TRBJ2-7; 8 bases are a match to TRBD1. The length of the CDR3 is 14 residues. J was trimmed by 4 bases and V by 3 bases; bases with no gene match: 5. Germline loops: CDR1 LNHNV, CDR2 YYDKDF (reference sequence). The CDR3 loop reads CATSRKTGEYEQYF. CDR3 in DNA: TGTGCCACCAGCAGGAAGACAGGGGAATACGAGCAGTACTTC.

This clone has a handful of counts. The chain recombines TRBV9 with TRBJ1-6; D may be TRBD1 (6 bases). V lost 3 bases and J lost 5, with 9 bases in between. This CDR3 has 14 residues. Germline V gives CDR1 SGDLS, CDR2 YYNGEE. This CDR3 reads CASSGDTHNSPLHF. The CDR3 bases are TGTGCCAGCAGCGGGGACACACATAATTCACCCCTCCACTTT.

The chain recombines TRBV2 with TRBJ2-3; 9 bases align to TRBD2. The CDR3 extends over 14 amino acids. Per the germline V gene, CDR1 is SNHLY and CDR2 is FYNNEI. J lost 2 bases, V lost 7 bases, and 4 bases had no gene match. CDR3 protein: CASILAGVTDTQYF. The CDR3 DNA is TGTGCCAGCATTTTAGCGGGGGTCACAGATACGCAGTATTTT.

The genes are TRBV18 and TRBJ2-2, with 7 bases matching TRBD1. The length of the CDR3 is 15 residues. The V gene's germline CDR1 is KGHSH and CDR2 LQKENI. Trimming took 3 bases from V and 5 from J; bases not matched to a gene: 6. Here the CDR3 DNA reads TGTGCCAGCTCACCCCGACAGGGAAGAACCGGGGAGCTGTTTTTT. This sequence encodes CASSPRQGRTGELFF.

The CDR3 region is CASSESWLNEKLFF. The CDR3 DNA sequence: TGTGCCAGCAGCGAATCGTGGCTCAATGAAAAACTGTTTTTT. The J gene is TRBJ1-4, the V gene TRBV6-1, with D unresolved. CDR1 is MNHNS, CDR2 SASEGT, per germline. There are 14 residues in the CDR3. V was pared by 6 bases and J by 5 bases, with 13 bases between.

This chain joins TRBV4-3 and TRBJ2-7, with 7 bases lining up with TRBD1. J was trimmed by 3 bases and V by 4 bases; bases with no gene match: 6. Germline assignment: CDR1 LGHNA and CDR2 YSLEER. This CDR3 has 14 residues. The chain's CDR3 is CASSLNRGLYEQYF. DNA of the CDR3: TGCGCCAGCAGCCTGAACAGGGGCCTCTACGAGCAGTACTTC.

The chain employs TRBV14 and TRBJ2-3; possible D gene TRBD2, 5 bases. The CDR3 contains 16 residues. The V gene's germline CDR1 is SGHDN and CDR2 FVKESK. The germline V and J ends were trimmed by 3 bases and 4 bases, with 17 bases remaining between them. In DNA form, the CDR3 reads TGTGCCAGCAGCCACTCCCGTGGATTGAGGGCAGATACGCAGTATTTT. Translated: CASSHSRGLRADTQYF.